The 11 T cell receptor beta chains below come from one sample, sequenced in a study of blood T cell repertoires in COVID-19. Profiled with immunoSEQ multiplex PCR; TCRdb holds only in-frame clones, not every one. The table shows roughly 100,000 clones, with 84% occurring only once. Sequenced material: peripheral blood. These receptors originate from a human donor in a cohort sampled during active or convalescent COVID-19.

The rearrangement joins TRBV3-1 (or the pseudogene TRBV3-2) to TRBJ2-7, with 7 nucleotides matching TRBD1. J lost 2 bases, V lost 4 bases, and 8 bases had no gene match. Germline V lookup: CDR1 LGHDT, CDR2 YNNKEL (reference sequence). The CDR3 covers 15 residues. Written as DNA, the CDR3 is TGTGCCAGCAGCCCCCCTGAGGGACAGCCCTACGAGCAGTACTTC. Translating gives CASSPPEGQPYEQYF.

The chain recombines TRBV29-1 with TRBJ1-1; 9 nucleotides agree with TRBD1. This CDR3 has 12 amino acids. V shed 7 bases and J 3 bases; nucleotides not matched to a gene: 3. CDR1 is SQVTM, CDR2 ANQGSEA, per germline. The DNA for the CDR3 is TGCAGCGCCCGGGACAGGGACACTGAAGCTTTCTTT. Encoded protein: CSARDRDTEAFF.

J is TRBJ1-1 and V is TRBV6-5; TRBD1 might be the D (5 bases). The V gene lost 4 bases and the J gene lost 0 bases, with 12 bases spanning the gap. The CDR3 has 15 amino acids. Germline CDR1 reads MNHEY; CDR2 reads SVGAGI. CDR3 nucleotides: TGTGCCAGCAGTTCCCGGGGAGGGGTGAACACTGAAGCTTTCTTT. Translation: CASSSRGGVNTEAFF.

The chain employs TRBV11-3 and TRBJ1-1; D call uncertain. Germline lookup yields CDR1 SGHNT and CDR2 YENEEA. CDR3 size: 15 residues. Trimming stripped 2 bases from V and 1 base from J, with 11 bases between. CDR3 sequence: CASSLRKGENTEAFF. The CDR3 nucleotides are TGTGCCAGCAGCTTAAGAAAGGGAGAGAACACTGAAGCTTTCTTT.

This clone was seen a single time. The V and J genes are TRBV7-3 and TRBJ1-1, with a weak D call TRBD1 (6 bases). The CDR3 runs 13 residues. V lost 2 bases, J lost 3 bases, and 7 bases lay in between. From germline, CDR1 is SGHTA and CDR2 FQGTGA. CDR3 amino acids: CASSLGGHTEAFF. For the CDR3, the DNA is TGTGCCAGCAGCTTAGGGGGCCACACTGAAGCTTTCTTT.

This clone was observed a handful of times. The rearrangement links TRBV30 to TRBJ2-7; possible D gene TRBD1, 5 bases. Germline-derived CDR1 and CDR2 are GTSNPN and SVGIG (reference sequence). Deletions cut 2 bases from V and 6 bases from J, with 5 bases between. The CDR3 has 10 amino acids. CDR3 region: CAWSQGEQYF. In DNA, the CDR3 is TGTGCCTGGAGTCAGGGCGAGCAGTACTTC.

This clone was counted only a few times. V usage is TRBV5-4 and J usage is TRBJ1-3; possible D gene TRBD1, 5 bases. The germline CDR1 and CDR2 sequences are SGHNT and YYREEE (reference sequence). CDR3 length: 15 residues. Trimming stripped 0 bases from V and 4 bases from J, with 11 bases between. The CDR3 sequence is CASSLAGSGGNTIYF. CDR3 bases: TGTGCCAGCAGCTTGGCCGGGTCAGGGGGAAACACCATATATTTT.

This clone is medium-sized within its sample. The J gene is TRBJ2-7, the V gene TRBV9, with D possibly matching TRBD1 (5 bases). Germline V lookup: CDR1 SGDLS, CDR2 YYNGEE. The V and J ends lost 0 bases and 5 bases respectively, with 12 bases between them. CDR3 length equals 14 residues. The CDR3 loop is CASSVAPQGDEQYF. CDR3 coding DNA: TGTGCCAGCAGCGTAGCTCCCCAGGGCGACGAGCAGTACTTC.

V and J are TRBV18 and TRBJ2-7; no firm D call. This CDR3 is built from 14 residues. V shed 5 bases and J shed 0 bases, with 11 bases lying between them. Germline CDR1 reads KGHSH; CDR2 reads LQKENI. In nucleotides, the CDR3 is TGTGCCAGCTCAGCAGAACAAAGCTCCTACGAGCAGTACTTC. Its protein is CASSAEQSSYEQYF. Using reference TRBV18 and TRBJ2-7 for the parts outside the CDR3, the full variable domain is NAGVMQNPRHLVRRRGQEARLRCSPMKGHSHVYWYRQLPEEGLKFMVYLQKENIIDESGMPKERFSAEFPKEGPSILRIQQVVRGDSAAYFCASSAEQSSYEQYFGPGTRLTVT.

J is TRBJ1-1 and V is TRBV30; D is unresolved. CDR3 length equals 13 residues. From germline, CDR1 is GTSNPN and CDR2 SVGIG (reference sequence). Deletions cut 4 bases from V and 0 bases from J, with 9 bases between. The CDR3 sequence is CAWNIDMNTEAFF. DNA of the CDR3: TGTGCCTGGAATATTGACATGAACACTGAAGCTTTCTTT.

V gene TRBV2 combines with J gene TRBJ1-6; 7 bases align to TRBD1. V shed 5 bases, J shed 11 bases, and the junction held 0 bases outside the gene matches. The CDR3 totals 11 residues. Germline lookup yields CDR1 SNHLY and CDR2 FYNNEI. The DNA for the CDR3 is TGTGCCAGCAGTAGGGGGCCACCCCTCCACTTT. Amino acids: CASSRGPPLHF.